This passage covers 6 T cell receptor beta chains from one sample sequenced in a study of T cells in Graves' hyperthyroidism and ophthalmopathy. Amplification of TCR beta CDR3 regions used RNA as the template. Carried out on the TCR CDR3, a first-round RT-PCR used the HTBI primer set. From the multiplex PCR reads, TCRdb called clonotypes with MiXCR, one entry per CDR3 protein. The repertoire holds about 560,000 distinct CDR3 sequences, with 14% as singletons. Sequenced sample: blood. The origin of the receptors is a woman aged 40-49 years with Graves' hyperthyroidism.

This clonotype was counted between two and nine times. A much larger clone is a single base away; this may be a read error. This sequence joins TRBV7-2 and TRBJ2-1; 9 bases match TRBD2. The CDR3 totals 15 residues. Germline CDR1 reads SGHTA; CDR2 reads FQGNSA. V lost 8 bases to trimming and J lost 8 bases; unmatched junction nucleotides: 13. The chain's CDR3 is CASGVAGGPGDEQFF. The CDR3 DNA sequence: TGTGCCAGCGGCGTCGCGGGAGGGCCGGGGGATGAGCAGTTCTTC.

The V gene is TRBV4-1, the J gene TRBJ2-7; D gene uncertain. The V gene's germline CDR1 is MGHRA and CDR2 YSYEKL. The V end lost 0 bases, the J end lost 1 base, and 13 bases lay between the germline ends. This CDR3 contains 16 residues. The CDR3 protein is CASSQDLTGDSYEQYF. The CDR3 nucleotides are TGCGCCAGCAGCCAAGATTTAACTGGCGATTCCTACGAGCAGTACTTC.

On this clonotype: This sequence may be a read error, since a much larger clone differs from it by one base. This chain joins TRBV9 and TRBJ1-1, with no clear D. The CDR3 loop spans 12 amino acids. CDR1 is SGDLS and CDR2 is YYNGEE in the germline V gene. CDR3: CANSGSITEAFF. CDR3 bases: TGTGCCAACAGCGGCAGCATAACTGAAGCTTTCTTT.

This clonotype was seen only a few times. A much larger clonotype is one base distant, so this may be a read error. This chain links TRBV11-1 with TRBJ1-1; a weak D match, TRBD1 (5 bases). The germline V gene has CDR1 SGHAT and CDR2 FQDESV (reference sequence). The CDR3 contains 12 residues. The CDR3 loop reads CASSPNGGIALF. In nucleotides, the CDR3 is TGTGCCAGCAGCCCGAACGGGGGGATAGCTCTCTTT.

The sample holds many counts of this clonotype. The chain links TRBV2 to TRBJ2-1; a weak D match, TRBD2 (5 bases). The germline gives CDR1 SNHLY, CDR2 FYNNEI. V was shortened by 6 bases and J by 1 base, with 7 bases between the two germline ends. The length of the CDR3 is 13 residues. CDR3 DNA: TGTGCCAGCAGGGGAGCTTCCTACAATGAGCAGTTCTTC. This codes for CASRGASYNEQFF. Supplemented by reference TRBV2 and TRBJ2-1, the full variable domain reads EPEVTQTPSHQVTQMGQEVILRCVPISNHLYFYWYRQILGQKVEFLVSFYNNEISEKSEIFDDQFSVERPDGSNFTLKIRSTKLEDSAMYFCASRGASYNEQFFGPGTRLTVL.

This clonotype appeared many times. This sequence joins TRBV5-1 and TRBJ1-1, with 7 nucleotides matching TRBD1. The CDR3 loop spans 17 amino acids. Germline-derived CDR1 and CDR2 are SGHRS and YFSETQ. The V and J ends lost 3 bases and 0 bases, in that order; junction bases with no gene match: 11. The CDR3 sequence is CASSSLPGQTMNTEAFF. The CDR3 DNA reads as TGCGCCAGCAGCTCTCTACCGGGACAGACCATGAACACTGAAGCTTTCTTT.